The clone carrying this T cell receptor beta chain came up once. With 3 bases removed from V and 4 bases from J, the gap between germline ends came to 9 bases. CDR3 length: 13 amino acids. Germline loops: CDR1 MNHNS, CDR2 SASEGT. This specimen comes from a study of T cell changes during pregnancy in multiple sclerosis. The method was immunoSEQ multiplex PCR; TCRdb's version includes in-frame clones alone and lacks a portion of them. The sample shows tens of thousands of clones, roughly nine tenths of them seen only once. Sequenced here: PBMCs, sampled in the first trimester of pregnancy. This TCR came from a female donor in good health, serving as a control in a pregnancy study. Some clones in this sample may be carry-over from other donors' samples. The chain is built from TRBV6-1 and TRBJ1-2, with a tentative D call TRBD1 (6 bases). CDR3 sequence (DNA): TGTGCCAGCAGTGAGGACAGAGCCTATGGCTACACCTTC. Residues: CASSEDRAYGYTF.